Below are 23 T cell receptor beta chains sequenced from a single sample in a study of regulatory T cells in long-lasting Graves disease. CDR3-region Arm-PCR and iRepertoire HTBI primers produced the TCR beta libraries. TCRdb processed the multiplex PCR reads anew with MiXCR; each CDR3 protein has one entry. The sample yields about 400,000 distinct CDR3 sequences, more than 20% seen once. Time point described: persistent/refractory GD, antithyroid drugs over 5 years with positive TRAb. PBMC RNA served as the TCR library source. The specimen comprised peripheral blood mononuclear cells (PBMCs), sampled when the disease was refractory, from a patient treated with antithyroid drugs. The receptor source for this set is a female donor with Graves disease.

In its sample, this clonotype was seen many times. The gene calls are TRBV29-1 and TRBJ2-7; D is uncertain. Trimming pared 4 bases from V and 0 bases from J, leaving 7 bases between. This CDR3 is built from 12 residues. Germline loops: CDR1 SQVTM, CDR2 ANQGSEA. Here the CDR3 reads CSVVTSSYEQYF. The CDR3 bases are TGCAGCGTTGTGACCAGCTCCTACGAGCAGTACTTC.

The rearrangement uses TRBV20-1 and TRBJ2-7; the D is unclear. Looked up from germline, CDR1 is DFQATT and CDR2 is SNEGSKA (reference sequence). CDR3 length: 12 residues. V lost 3 bases and J lost 3, with 9 bases in between. CDR3 sequence reads: CSARARNYEQYF. In nucleotides, the CDR3 is TGCAGTGCTAGGGCCCGAAACTACGAGCAGTACTTC.

Only a few counts were recorded for this clonotype. The gene calls are TRBV5-1 and TRBJ1-1; a weak D match, TRBD1 (5 bases). The CDR3 loop spans 13 amino acids. The V and J ends lost 5 bases and 1 base respectively, with 9 bases between them. Germline CDR1 and CDR2: SGHRS and YFSETQ. Written as DNA, the CDR3 is TGCGCCAGCAGGTGGGACCAGAACACTGAAGCTTTCTTT. Translated, it gives CASRWDQNTEAFF.

The chain employs TRBV6-1 and TRBJ2-2, with 10 bases aligning to TRBD2. There are 14 residues in the CDR3. In germline, CDR1 is MNHNS, CDR2 SASEGT. The trim removed 10 bases at V and 2 bases at J, leaving 4 bases unmatched. DNA for the CDR3: TGTGCCATCCCTAGCGGGAGCAACACCGGGGAGCTGTTTTTT. Translation gives CAIPSGSNTGELFF.

This clonotype has just a few counts. This chain links TRBV24-1 with TRBJ2-2, with D maybe TRBD1 (6 bases). V was trimmed by 5 bases and J by 7 bases, leaving 13 bases between them. CDR3 length equals 14 residues. Germline assignment: CDR1 KGHDR and CDR2 SFDVKD. The CDR3 DNA reads TGTGCCACCAGTGTCAAAGGGGGTCACGGGGAGCTGTTTTTT. It yields the protein CATSVKGGHGELFF.

This clonotype came up many times. The J gene is TRBJ1-4, the V gene TRBV27; D unresolved. Trimming removed 8 bases at V and 7 bases at J, with 14 bases between. There are 13 residues in the CDR3. Germline V gene sequence: CDR1 MNHEY, CDR2 SMNVEV (reference sequence). In nucleotides, the CDR3 is TGTGCCAGCGGGCTCCGGTGGAGTGAAAAACTGTTTTTT. Protein: CASGLRWSEKLFF.

This clonotype was seen many times. The chain recombines TRBV29-1 with TRBJ1-1; possibly TRBD1 for D (6 bases). The CDR3 length is 14 residues. CDR1 SQVTM and CDR2 ANQGSEA come from the germline V gene. V shed 6 bases and J shed 1 base, with 15 bases lying between them. Written as DNA, the CDR3 is TGCAGCGTCCCCTCGACAGGAGGGAACACTGAAGCTTTCTTT. As protein: CSVPSTGGNTEAFF.

This clonotype was recorded at least ten times. The rearrangement uses TRBV27 and TRBJ2-3; possible D gene TRBD2, 6 bases. The CDR3 length is 16 residues. Trimming removed 11 bases at V and 2 bases at J, with 23 bases between. Germline assignment: CDR1 MNHEY and CDR2 SMNVEV (reference sequence). CDR3 sequence reads: CAVRGARDGPTDTQYF. Here the CDR3 DNA reads TGTGCCGTGCGCGGGGCGCGGGACGGACCCACAGATACGCAGTATTTT.

This clonotype was found many times. The chain joins TRBV10-1 to TRBJ1-1, with 7 bases that match TRBD1. Germline V lookup: CDR1 WNHNN, CDR2 SYGVQD (reference sequence). The CDR3 has 16 residues. J lost 0 bases, V lost 4 bases, and 8 bases had no gene match. The CDR3 DNA follows: TGCGCCAGCAGTGTCCGGACAGGCGAAATGAACACTGAAGCTTTCTTT. Residues: CASSVRTGEMNTEAFF.

This clonotype was detected only a few times. V is TRBV15 and J is TRBJ2-3; the D gene is possibly TRBD2 (5 bases). This CDR3 spans 14 amino acids. V was shortened by 2 bases and J by 2 bases, with 8 bases between the two germline ends. Germline V gene sequence: CDR1 LNHNV, CDR2 YYDKDF (reference sequence). For the CDR3, the DNA is TGTGCCACCAGCAGAAAACGGGACACAGATACGCAGTATTTT. Translated: CATSRKRDTDTQYF.

The V call is TRBV18, the J call TRBJ2-6; TRBD1 matches 8 bases. V was pared by 3 bases and J by 3 bases, with 7 bases of the junction left unmatched. The germline V gene encodes CDR1 KGHSH and CDR2 LQKENI. The length of the CDR3 is 17 residues. CDR3 amino acids: CASSPLQGANGANVLTF. The DNA for the CDR3 is TGTGCCAGCTCACCGCTCCAGGGGGCAAATGGGGCCAACGTCCTGACTTTC.

This clonotype was picked up a small number of times. The rearrangement uses TRBV6-1 and TRBJ2-7, with 9 bases that match TRBD1. Germline V gene data show CDR1 as MNHNS and CDR2 as SASEGT. The trim removed 6 bases at V and 2 bases at J, leaving 8 bases unmatched. The CDR3 runs 15 residues. The DNA of the CDR3 is TGTGCCAGCAGGTCCGGGACAGGGATGGCCTACGAGCAGTACTTC. This gives the protein CASRSGTGMAYEQYF.

The rearrangement uses TRBV7-2 and TRBJ1-6; 11 bases align to TRBD1. CDR1 and CDR2 (germline): SGHTA, FQGNSA. V lost 5 bases and J lost 7; bases outside the gene matches: 4. The CDR3 length is 15 residues. The CDR3 nucleotides are TGTGCCAGCAGCGCCAGGACAGGGGGCAATTCACCCCTCCACTTT. This codes for CASSARTGGNSPLHF. Supplemented by reference TRBV7-2 and TRBJ1-6, the full variable domain reads GAGVSQSPSNKVTEKGKDVELRCDPISGHTALYWYRQSLGQGLEFLIYFQGNSAPDKSGLPSDRFSAERTGGSVSTLTIQRTQQEDSAVYLCASSARTGGNSPLHFGNGTRLTVT.

This clonotype was detected ten times or more. V usage is TRBV11-2 and J usage is TRBJ2-5; D may be TRBD1 (6 bases). The germline V gene has CDR1 SGHAT and CDR2 FQNNGV. The CDR3 spans 15 residues. Trimming cost V 4 bases and J 4 bases, with 16 bases left between them. CDR3 sequence reads: CASSSQAGVRETQYF. The DNA for the CDR3 is TGTGCCAGCAGCTCCCAGGCAGGGGTTCGAGAGACCCAGTACTTC.

This clonotype showed up just a few times. The V gene is TRBV6-1, the J gene TRBJ1-4; no clear D gene. This CDR3 spans 13 amino acids. From germline, CDR1 is MNHNS and CDR2 SASEGT. Trimming removed 8 bases from V and 6 bases from J, with 13 bases in between. Here the CDR3 DNA reads TGTGCCAGCGTCGGAAGGTTGGATGAAAAACTGTTTTTT. As protein: CASVGRLDEKLFF.

This chain connects TRBV7-9 to TRBJ1-4, with D tentatively TRBD1 (5 bases). From germline, CDR1 is SEHNR and CDR2 FQNEAQ (reference sequence). V lost 0 bases and J lost 2, with 7 bases in between. The CDR3 length is 15 residues. CDR3 bases: TGTGCCAGCAGCTTAGCGACAGAGACTAATGAAAAACTGTTTTTT. It is translated as CASSLATETNEKLFF.

This clonotype was recorded at least ten times. This sequence joins TRBV3-1 and TRBJ1-2, with D perhaps matching TRBD1 (5 bases). V was shortened by 0 bases and J by 4 bases, with 12 bases between the two germline ends. The CDR3 spans 15 residues. Germline CDR1 is LGHDT and CDR2 is YNNKEL (reference sequence). CDR3 DNA: TGTGCCAGCAGCCAAGACCCCAGGGTAGGCTATGGCTACACCTTC. It specifies CASSQDPRVGYGYTF.

This clonotype turned up a few times. The rearrangement joins TRBV7-2 to TRBJ1-6; D gene uncertain. Per germline, CDR1 SGHTA and CDR2 FQGNSA. This CDR3 contains 15 residues. V dropped 0 bases and J dropped 0 bases, with 3 bases sitting between them. For the CDR3, the DNA is TGTGCCAGCAGCTTAGCTAACTCCTATAATTCACCCCTCCACTTT. As protein: CASSLANSYNSPLHF.

This chain uses TRBV7-9 with TRBJ1-1; D might be TRBD1 (5 bases). The V and J ends lost 4 bases and 0 bases respectively, with 15 bases between them. This CDR3 has 16 amino acids. CDR1 SEHNR and CDR2 FQNEAQ come from the germline V gene (reference sequence). The CDR3 DNA sequence: TGTGCCAGCAGCTCCCCCGCGGGGGGGATGAACACTGAAGCTTTCTTT. Its protein is CASSSPAGGMNTEAFF.

This clonotype was observed at least ten times. The V gene is TRBV11-2, the J gene TRBJ2-5; D remains ambiguous. V was shortened by 0 bases and J by 4 bases, with 0 bases between the two germline ends. The CDR3 is 11 residues long. Germline CDR1 is SGHAT and CDR2 is FQNNGV. The CDR3 DNA reads as TGTGCCAGCAGCTTAGAAGAGACCCAGTACTTC. Protein: CASSLEETQYF.

There are many counts of this clonotype. The gene calls are TRBV3-1 and TRBJ2-5; D not certain. The CDR3 consists of 11 residues. Germline loops: CDR1 LGHDT, CDR2 YNNKEL (reference sequence). Between the trimmed V and J ends, which lost 1 base and 7 bases, there was a span of 4 bases. CDR3 coding DNA: TGTGCCAGCAGCCAAGTGGGGACCCAGTACTTC. This encodes CASSQVGTQYF.

This clonotype was seen many times. The chain joins TRBV28 to TRBJ1-5, with a weak D call TRBD1 (5 bases). This CDR3 contains 16 residues. The germline V and J ends were trimmed by 5 bases and 3 bases, with 17 bases remaining between them. The germline CDR1 and CDR2 sequences are MDHEN and SYDVKM. CDR3 DNA sequence: TGTGCCAGCAGTATACCCCCTGGGGGGAACAATCAGCCCCAGCATTTT. This translates into CASSIPPGGNNQPQHF.

This clonotype has at least ten counts. The genes are TRBV11-2 and TRBJ2-4; 11 bases map to TRBD2. Germline trimming cut 6 bases from V and 5 bases from J; bases unmatched to any gene: 12. CDR3 length: 17 residues. Germline lookup yields CDR1 SGHAT and CDR2 FQNNGV. For the CDR3, the DNA is TGTGCCAGCAGTCGCCTCCGTCCGGGACTAGCGGAAAACATTCAGTACTTC. Residues: CASSRLRPGLAENIQYF. The full variable domain, completed using reference TRBV11-2 and TRBJ2-4, is EAGVAQSPRYKIIEKRQSVAFWCNPISGHATLYWYQQILGQGPKLLIQFQNNGVVDDSQLPKDRFSAERLKGVDSTLKIQPAKLEDSAVYLCASSRLRPGLAENIQYFGAGTRLSVL.